This paragraph covers one T cell receptor (beta chain) sequence. This clone came up a few times. The target of this receptor is not known. Base qualities are missing; no much larger clone stands one base away. These data originate in a study of metastatic and nonmetastatic thyroid tumors (dated by TCRdb to the early 2020s). Some background on the complete study: Repertoires from peripheral blood and from tumor or nodule tissue samples of malignant and benign thyroid patients were compared. The paper as a whole reports these results and caveats: TCR beta diversity was reported as significantly higher in malignant tumors than in benign nodules, in both blood and tumor samples.

No patient had received any treatment before thyroid surgery. Using T-cell receptor beta sequencing, the researchers looked back retrospectively at clinical samples from patients, gathered between the early 2010s and the late 2010s. Receptor amplification or capture employed PCR. Sequencing used an Illumina HiSeq 4000. High-throughput sequencing was used to profile the TCR beta-chain CDR3 region of each patient. The authors processed their data as follows. Drawing on CDR3 differences between clinicopathological groups, the researchers built a classifier meant to tell apart patients with distant-metastatic papillary thyroid cancer. The Shannon index was used to measure repertoire diversity, and the Morisita-Horn index was used to measure how similar tumor and blood repertoires were. TCRdb took the public reads, trimmed them with fastp at Q25, ran MiXCR for clone calling and kept in-frame beta chains. The authors' filters were not applied to this entry. In this sample the table shows 25,000 or so clones, approximately 15% of which occur a single time. Around 6.1% of the sample is held by the ten biggest clonotypes.

Source material: blood. This sequence was found in a male donor with papillary thyroid cancer or a benign thyroid nodule (not recorded which). Some clones in this sample may be carry-over from other donors' samples.

The CDR3 corresponds to CASSRVQDSYGYTF. The bases are TGTGCCAGCAGCCGCGTCCAGGATAGCTATGGCTACACCTTC. The sequence links TRBV6-1 to TRBJ1-2; the D gene cannot be resolved reliably. The V and J ends are trimmed by 6 bases and 4 bases, leaving 15 bases between them. Spanning cysteine to phenylalanine, the CDR3 consists of 14 amino acids. Only CDR3 DNA remains: 42 bases, in frame from the first base. Based on the germline V gene, the CDR1 and CDR2 sequences are MNHNS and SASEGT.